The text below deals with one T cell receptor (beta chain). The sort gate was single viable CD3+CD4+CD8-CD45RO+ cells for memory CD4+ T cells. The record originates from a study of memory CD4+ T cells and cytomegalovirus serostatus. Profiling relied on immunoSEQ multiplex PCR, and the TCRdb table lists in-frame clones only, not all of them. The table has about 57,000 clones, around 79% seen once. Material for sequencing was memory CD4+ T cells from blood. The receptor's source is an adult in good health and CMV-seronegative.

DNA for the CDR3: TGTGCCAGCAGTGAGAGGACAGGGGGCCTTGAAAAACTGTTTTTT. Translation gives CASSERTGGLEKLFF. This chain links TRBV6-6 with TRBJ1-4, with 11 positions matching TRBD1. Per the germline V gene, CDR1 is MNHNY and CDR2 is SVGAGI (reference sequence). The CDR3 spans 15 residues. Unmatched junction bases numbered 6, after V lost 5 bases and J lost 7 bases.